The 8 T cell receptor beta chains below all came from one sample that was sequenced in a study of TIL therapy for anti-PD-1-resistant metastatic lung cancer. The libraries were made with immunoSEQ v3. The repertoire was sequenced with immunoSEQ multiplex PCR; TCRdb's copy has only in-frame clones and lacks some. The sample lists about 50,000 clones, less than 80% occurring once. Time point of the sample: pre-treatment sample, taken before nivolumab and TIL therapy. Sample: blood, taken at baseline. These receptors all come from a woman between 30 and 80 years old with non-small cell lung cancer.

The chain carries TRBV5-1 and TRBJ1-3; D call uncertain. This CDR3 is 15 amino acids long. Germline assignment: CDR1 SGHRS and CDR2 YFSETQ. V lost 1 base and J lost 4, with 12 bases in between. CDR3 bases: TGCGCCAGCAGCTTGCCGGGTCCTGGAGGAAACACCATATATTTT. This sequence encodes CASSLPGPGGNTIYF. Supplemented by reference TRBV5-1 and TRBJ1-3, the full variable domain reads KAGVTQTPRYLIKTRGQQVTLSCSPISGHRSVSWYQQTPGQGLQFLFEYFSETQRNKGNFPGRFSGRQFSNSRSEMNVSTLELGDSALYLCASSLPGPGGNTIYFGEGSWLTVV.

This clone was observed once. The gene calls are TRBV11-2 and TRBJ2-1; no firm D call. This CDR3 has 15 amino acids. CDR1 and CDR2 from the germline V gene are SGHAT and FQNNGV. Trimming left V 2 bases short and J 5 bases short, with 13 bases between. The chain's CDR3 is CASSLMVGTHNEQFF. The CDR3 region has the DNA TGTGCCAGCAGCTTAATGGTTGGCACACACAATGAGCAGTTCTTC.

The CDR3 nucleotides are TGTGCCAGCAGCTTTTCCAGTACTGATACGCAGTATTTT. Amino acid sequence: CASSFSSTDTQYF. The chain links TRBV5-4 to TRBJ2-3; D call uncertain. This CDR3 comprises 13 residues. Germline loops: CDR1 SGHNT, CDR2 YYREEE (reference sequence). V lost 2 bases, J lost 6 bases, and 10 bases lay in between.

The chain joins TRBV19 to TRBJ2-1; 13 bases align to TRBD2. The CDR3 contains 17 residues. Germline CDR1 LNHDA, CDR2 SQIVND (reference sequence). Unmatched junction bases numbered 12, after V lost 8 bases and J lost 5 bases. The CDR3 sequence is CASHAGLAGVSDNEQFF. The CDR3 DNA sequence: TGTGCCAGTCACGCTGGACTAGCGGGAGTTTCAGACAATGAGCAGTTCTTC.

The chain combines TRBV7-9 with TRBJ2-4; no clear D gene. The germline gives CDR1 SEHNR, CDR2 FQNEAQ (reference sequence). The CDR3 is 17 residues long. V was clipped by 1 base and J by 0 bases, with 13 bases between them. CDR3 in amino acids: CASSLVTARLAKNIQYF. CDR3 sequence (DNA): TGTGCCAGCAGCTTAGTAACAGCGCGGCTAGCCAAAAACATTCAGTACTTC.

The chain joins TRBV9 to TRBJ2-1; 10 bases are shared with TRBD1. CDR1 is SGDLS, CDR2 YYNGEE, per germline. The CDR3 runs to 15 residues. Germline trimming cut 3 bases from V and 8 bases from J; bases unmatched to any gene: 8. CDR3 nucleotide sequence: TGTGCCAGCAGCGGGGGACAGGGGCGCGCCGATGAGCAGTTCTTC. Its protein is CASSGGQGRADEQFF.

The V and J genes are TRBV11-3 and TRBJ2-1, with 7 bases matching TRBD2. This CDR3 is 13 amino acids long. J gave up 10 bases and V 3 bases, and 6 bases lay outside the gene matches. Germline CDR1 is SGHNT and CDR2 is YENEEA. The CDR3 sequence: CASSLGTSAEQFF. CDR3 nucleotide sequence: TGTGCCAGCAGCTTGGGAACTAGCGCGGAGCAGTTCTTC.

This chain connects TRBV5-4 to TRBJ1-1, with 7 bases matching TRBD1. The V gene's germline CDR1 is SGHNT and CDR2 YYREEE (reference sequence). J lost 11 bases, V lost 1 base, and 11 bases had no gene match. The CDR3 runs to 14 residues. This CDR3 reads CASSLRGLPGRAFF. The CDR3 nucleotides are TGTGCCAGCAGCTTGAGGGGGCTCCCAGGAAGGGCTTTCTTT.